This TCR beta chain was sequenced for a study of T cells after yellow fever vaccination. Study-wide points: There was a possibility that FACS-sorted repertoires contained abundant clonotypes contaminating from the bulk population. The secondary response showed a weaker magnitude and a faster peak, day 5 versus 15.

This CDR3 has 15 amino acids. Germline assignment: CDR1 MNHEY and CDR2 SVGAGI. Unmatched junction bases numbered 8, after V lost 2 bases and J lost 9 bases. The sample holds many counts of this clonotype. Its antigen is unidentified. For TCR, cDNA came from 5'RACE template switching, which added a universal primer site and UMIs. TCRdb used MiXCR to reprocess the 5' RACE reads, holding one entry per CDR3 protein. The data show around 230,000 distinct CDR3 sequences, 6% to 8% seen once. This sample comprised CD4+ T cells sorted from PBMCs, obtained on the day of the yellow fever booster vaccination. This rearrangement joins TRBV6-5 to TRBJ2-1; 9 nucleotides match TRBD2. The TCR was taken from a man under 40 who received the YFV17D yellow fever vaccine. In nucleotides, the CDR3 is TGTGCCAGCAGTTACGCGGCGGGAGGGCCTGGTGAGCAGTTCTTC. Protein: CASSYAAGGPGEQFF.